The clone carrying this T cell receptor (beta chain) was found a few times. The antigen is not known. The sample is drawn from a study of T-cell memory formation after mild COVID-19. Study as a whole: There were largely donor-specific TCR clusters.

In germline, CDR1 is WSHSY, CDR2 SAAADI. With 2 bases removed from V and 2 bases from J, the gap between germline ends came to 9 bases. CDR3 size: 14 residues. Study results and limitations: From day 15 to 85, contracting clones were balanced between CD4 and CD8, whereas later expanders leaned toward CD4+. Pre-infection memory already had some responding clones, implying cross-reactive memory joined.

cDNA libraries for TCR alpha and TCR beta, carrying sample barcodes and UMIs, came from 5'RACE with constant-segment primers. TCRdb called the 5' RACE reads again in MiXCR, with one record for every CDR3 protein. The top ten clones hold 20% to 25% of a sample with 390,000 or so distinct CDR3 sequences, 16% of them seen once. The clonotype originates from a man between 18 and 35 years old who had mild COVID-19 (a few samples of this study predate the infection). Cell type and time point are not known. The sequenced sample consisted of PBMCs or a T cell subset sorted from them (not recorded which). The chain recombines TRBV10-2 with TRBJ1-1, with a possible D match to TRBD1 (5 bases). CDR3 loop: CASSEAQGNTEAFF. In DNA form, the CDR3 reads TGCGCCAGCAGTGAGGCGCAGGGTAACACTGAAGCTTTCTTT.